These 32 T cell receptor beta chains were all obtained from the same sample, sequenced in a study of CD8+ T cells in alopecia areata listed by TCRdb under 2018. The method was the immunoSEQ multiplex PCR assay. To provide template for TCR sequencing, every sample had RNA extracted and reverse transcribed into cDNA. Held by TCRdb, this immuneACCESS table contains in-frame sequences only and omits some clones. Under half of the omission traces to an unresolved V gene where checked; the cause of the rest is unknown. A total of a few hundred thousand clones appear in this sample, 67% of them only once. Of the sample, around 1.2% is held by the ten largest clones. The time point label on this specimen signifies: baseline before oral tofacitinib. The specimen comprised CD4+ T cells sorted from blood, sampled at week 0. These receptors all stem from a human donor with alopecia areata.

The chain links TRBV29-1 to TRBJ2-1; 8 bases map to TRBD2. Germline loops: CDR1 SQVTM, CDR2 ANQGSEA. The CDR3 consists of 13 residues. V was pared by 6 bases and J by 3 bases, with 4 bases of the junction left unmatched. The CDR3 loop is CSVGGDNYNEQFF. Written as DNA, the CDR3 is TGCAGCGTCGGGGGGGATAACTACAATGAGCAGTTCTTC.

As to this clone: Other DNA sequences in the same sample also yield this CDR3. The chain recombines TRBV30 with TRBJ2-7; no reliable D call. The CDR3 is 13 residues long. The germline V and J ends were trimmed by 0 bases and 2 bases, with 8 bases remaining between them. The germline gives CDR1 GTSNPN, CDR2 SVGIG (reference sequence). The CDR3 loop is CAWSVRGPYEQYF. The CDR3 coding sequence is TGTGCCTGGAGTGTACGTGGGCCCTACGAGCAGTACTTC.

This rearrangement joins TRBV29-1 to TRBJ1-5; 8 bases fit TRBD1. The CDR3 covers 13 residues. The V gene end was trimmed by 5 bases and the J gene end by 2 bases; junction bases not matched to a gene: 2. Germline V gene sequence: CDR1 SQVTM, CDR2 ANQGSEA. The CDR3: CSVLQGGNQPQHF. In nucleotides, the CDR3 is TGCAGCGTTCTACAGGGGGGCAATCAGCCCCAGCATTTT.

This clone was recorded only once. The genes are TRBV5-6 and TRBJ2-6; 8 nucleotides line up with TRBD1. V lost 3 bases and J lost 1; bases outside the gene matches: 6. The CDR3 loop spans 17 amino acids. Germline CDR1 SGHDT, CDR2 YYEEEE. CDR3 DNA: TGTGCCAGCAGCTCGAGACAGGGGACTTCTGGGGCCAACGTCCTGACTTTC. Translated, it gives CASSSRQGTSGANVLTF.

The chain carries TRBV25-1 and TRBJ2-5, with D perhaps TRBD2 (6 bases). Trimming took 8 bases from V and 5 from J, leaving 15 bases between them. The CDR3 totals 13 residues. Per the germline V gene, CDR1 is MGHDK and CDR2 is SYGVNS. The CDR3, as DNA: TGTGCCAGCGCGAGGGGAGGTAGGGAGACCCAGTACTTC. Its protein product is CASARGGRETQYF.

The chain has TRBV29-1 and TRBJ1-1; the D is unclear. V lost 3 bases to trimming and J lost 5 bases, with 7 bases between them. Germline lookup yields CDR1 SQVTM and CDR2 ANQGSEA. The CDR3 has 11 amino acids. Written as DNA, the CDR3 is TGCAGCGTTGATCTGGGGACTGAAGCTTTCTTT. Translated: CSVDLGTEAFF. Drawing the rest from reference TRBV29-1 and TRBJ1-1, the complete variable domain is SAVISQKPSRDICQRGTSLTIQCQVDSQVTMMFWYRQQPGQSLTLIATANQGSEATYESGFVIDKFPISRPNLTFSTLTVSNMSPEDSSIYLCSVDLGTEAFFGQGTRLTVV.

The chain joins TRBV7-6 to TRBJ2-1; 9 bases agree with TRBD1. The trim removed 5 bases at V and 8 bases at J, leaving 10 bases unmatched. This CDR3 contains 15 residues. CDR1 is SGHVS, CDR2 FNYEAQ, per germline. The CDR3 DNA is TGTGCCAGCAGCCCCCGGGACAGGGCCGAGGATGAGCAGTTCTTC. This codes for CASSPRDRAEDEQFF.

J is TRBJ2-4 and V is TRBV6-1; D call uncertain. CDR3 size: 12 residues. V dropped 2 bases and J dropped 9 bases, with 8 bases sitting between them. Germline V lookup: CDR1 MNHNS, CDR2 SASEGT. The CDR3 protein is CASSEPPGIQYF. CDR3 coding DNA: TGTGCCAGCAGTGAACCCCCGGGCATTCAGTACTTC.

This sequence joins TRBV5-1 and TRBJ1-1; D gene unclear. Trimming left V 4 bases short and J 3 bases short, with 13 bases between. Germline-derived CDR1 and CDR2 are SGHRS and YFSETQ. This CDR3 is 14 amino acids long. This CDR3 reads CASSPVGWDTEAFF. CDR3 coding DNA: TGCGCCAGCAGCCCGGTGGGGTGGGACACTGAAGCTTTCTTT.

The J gene is TRBJ1-2, the V gene TRBV30, with 8 bases lining up with TRBD1. The CDR3 consists of 14 residues. Per germline, CDR1 GTSNPN and CDR2 SVGIG (reference sequence). J was trimmed by 4 bases and V by 4 bases; bases with no gene match: 8. CDR3 sequence (DNA): TGTGCCTGGACCGGAGGACAGGGCGGCTATGGCTACACCTTC. This gives the protein CAWTGGQGGYGYTF.

The V call is TRBV5-4, the J call TRBJ2-4; no clear D gene. Germline V gene lookup returns CDR1 SGHNT and CDR2 YYREEE (reference sequence). The CDR3 length is 14 residues. V lost 0 bases, J lost 4 bases, and 8 bases lay in between. The CDR3 DNA is TGTGCCAGCAGCTTGGGGGGTGCTAAAAACATTCAGTACTTC. Amino acid sequence: CASSLGGAKNIQYF.

The sample holds a few counts of this clone. The chain combines TRBV2 with TRBJ2-7; 7 positions agree with TRBD1. The CDR3 spans 15 residues. J was trimmed by 0 bases and V by 7 bases; bases with no gene match: 9. Germline-derived CDR1 and CDR2 are SNHLY and FYNNEI. The CDR3 nucleotides are TGTGCCAGCACCCCGGACAGGTCTAGCTCCTACGAGCAGTACTTC. Amino acids: CASTPDRSSSYEQYF.

The rearrangement links TRBV5-1 to TRBJ1-2; 8 positions agree with TRBD1. Trimming took 5 bases from V and 2 from J; bases not matched to a gene: 2. The CDR3 covers 13 residues. Germline values: CDR1 SGHRS, CDR2 YFSETQ. The chain's CDR3 is CASRTGENYGYTF. The DNA of the CDR3 is TGCGCCAGCAGGACAGGGGAGAACTATGGCTACACCTTC. The variable domain in full, completed from reference TRBV5-1 and TRBJ1-2, reads KAGVTQTPRYLIKTRGQQVTLSCSPISGHRSVSWYQQTPGQGLQFLFEYFSETQRNKGNFPGRFSGRQFSNSRSEMNVSTLELGDSALYLCASRTGENYGYTFGSGTRLTVV.

V is TRBV9 and J is TRBJ2-5; D call uncertain. The V end was cut by 0 bases, the J end by 4 bases, with 7 bases between. CDR3 length: 13 amino acids. CDR1 SGDLS and CDR2 YYNGEE come from the germline V gene. The DNA of the CDR3 is TGTGCCAGCAGCGTAGACCAGTTAGAGACCCAGTACTTC. It translates to CASSVDQLETQYF.

The rearrangement links TRBV12-5 to TRBJ1-1; TRBD1 agrees at 7 bases. This CDR3 spans 16 amino acids. Looked up from germline, CDR1 is LGHNT and CDR2 is FRNRAP. V lost 4 bases to trimming and J lost 2 bases; unmatched junction nucleotides: 10. The CDR3 DNA reads TGTGCTAGTGGTTCCCGACTGGGACAGTATAACACTGAAGCTTTCTTT. Translation gives CASGSRLGQYNTEAFF.

The chain combines TRBV11-2 with TRBJ2-3; 8 nucleotides agree with TRBD2. The germline V gene has CDR1 SGHAT and CDR2 FQNNGV. V lost 2 bases to trimming and J lost 6 bases; unmatched junction nucleotides: 7. The CDR3 runs to 15 residues. The CDR3: CASSLRGLVGDTQYF. CDR3 coding DNA: TGTGCCAGCAGCTTAAGGGGACTAGTGGGTGATACGCAGTATTTT.

V usage is TRBV5-4 and J usage is TRBJ1-2; 9 bases fit TRBD1. The junction had 7 bases not matched to a gene; V was cut back by 3 bases and J by 7 bases. Germline loops: CDR1 SGHNT, CDR2 YYREEE (reference sequence). The CDR3 is 14 amino acids. For the CDR3, the DNA is TGTGCCAGCAGCTCACAGGGGGCTGGCGGTGGCTACACCTTC. It specifies CASSSQGAGGGYTF.

V and J are TRBV20-1 and TRBJ1-2, with no clear D. Germline loops: CDR1 DFQATT, CDR2 SNEGSKA (reference sequence). The CDR3 contains 11 residues. Trimming left V 3 bases short and J 4 bases short, with 6 bases between. CDR3 in DNA: TGCAGTGCTAGGTTGGGCTATGGCTACACCTTC. This gives the protein CSARLGYGYTF.

The chain links TRBV19 to TRBJ1-6; D remains ambiguous. This CDR3 contains 14 residues. Per the germline V gene, CDR1 is LNHDA and CDR2 is SQIVND (reference sequence). V lost 3 bases, J lost 13 bases, and 16 bases lay in between. CDR3 protein: CASSIGEYGSPLHF. The CDR3 coding sequence is TGTGCCAGTAGTATCGGGGAATACGGTTCTCCCCTCCACTTT.

This clone was counted only a few times. The chain combines TRBV30 with TRBJ1-1, with D perhaps matching TRBD1 (5 bases). Germline CDR1 and CDR2: GTSNPN and SVGIG (reference sequence). The CDR3 consists of 14 residues. Deletions cut 4 bases from V and 5 bases from J, with 17 bases between. The CDR3 reads CAWNTGGSQTEAFF. DNA of the CDR3: TGTGCCTGGAACACCGGGGGTAGTCAAACTGAAGCTTTCTTT.

The rearrangement uses TRBV30 and TRBJ1-1; possible D gene TRBD1, 5 bases. The germline V gene has CDR1 GTSNPN and CDR2 SVGIG (reference sequence). The length of the CDR3 is 14 residues. Trimming took off 0 bases at V and 4 bases at J, with 12 bases between the two ends. The CDR3 loop is CAWSVGGAVTEAFF. CDR3 DNA sequence: TGTGCCTGGAGTGTGGGAGGGGCGGTCACTGAAGCTTTCTTT.

This clone was observed a few times. Other nucleotide sequences in the sample specify the same CDR3. This chain joins TRBV29-1 and TRBJ2-1, with D possibly being TRBD2 (5 bases). CDR1 SQVTM and CDR2 ANQGSEA come from the germline V gene. The CDR3 sequence is 13 residues long. V was shortened by 6 bases and J by 1 base, with 10 bases between the two germline ends. The CDR3 loop is CSVSSSSYNEQFF. Written as DNA, the CDR3 is TGCAGCGTCTCTAGCTCTTCCTACAATGAGCAGTTCTTC.

The sample holds a few counts of this clone. Within the sample, other DNA sequences also encode this same CDR3. This chain links TRBV18 with TRBJ2-3; D remains ambiguous. CDR3 length equals 12 residues. CDR1 is KGHSH, CDR2 LQKENI, per germline. Trimming took 3 bases from V and 3 from J, leaving 4 bases between them. The CDR3 nucleotides are TGTGCCAGCTCACCTCCTACAGATACGCAGTATTTT. It is translated as CASSPPTDTQYF.

The CDR3 loop reads CASSSRGRSTEAFF. The CDR3 nucleotides are TGTGCCAGCAGTTCCCGGGGCAGAAGCACTGAAGCTTTCTTT. The rearrangement links TRBV25-1 to TRBJ1-1; D is perhaps TRBD1 (5 bases). CDR1 is MGHDK, CDR2 SYGVNS, per germline. V lost 5 bases to trimming and J lost 4 bases, with 14 bases between them. This CDR3 region has 14 residues.

Regarding this clone: Within the sample, other DNA sequences also encode this same CDR3. The chain uses TRBV10-3 and TRBJ1-1; no reliable D call. Germline CDR1 reads ENHRY; CDR2 reads SYGVKD. The CDR3 consists of 13 residues. V lost 0 bases and J 1 base, leaving 3 bases between the germline ends. Here the CDR3 DNA reads TGTGCCATCAGTGAGTCTAGGAACACTGAAGCTTTCTTT. Translating it yields CAISESRNTEAFF.

This clone appeared once. The V call is TRBV11-2, the J call TRBJ2-7, with TRBD2 matching over 13 bases. The CDR3 covers 16 residues. The V gene end was trimmed by 1 base and the J gene end by 5 bases; junction bases not matched to a gene: 5. Per germline, CDR1 SGHAT and CDR2 FQNNGV. This chain's CDR3 is CASSLALAGGLHEQYF. CDR3 nucleotides: TGTGCCAGCAGCTTAGCACTAGCGGGGGGGCTCCACGAGCAGTACTTC.

This chain connects TRBV6-5 to TRBJ1-5; 8 bases are shared with TRBD1. The germline V gene has CDR1 MNHEY and CDR2 SVGAGI. CDR3 length: 15 residues. Unmatched junction bases numbered 8, after V lost 6 bases and J lost 4 bases. The CDR3 nucleotides read TGTGCCAGCAGGACCGGACAGGGCAGAAATCAGCCCCAGCATTTT. Translated, it gives CASRTGQGRNQPQHF.

J is TRBJ2-1 and V is TRBV5-4; 7 bases map to TRBD2. CDR1 and CDR2 from the germline V gene are SGHNT and YYREEE (reference sequence). J was trimmed by 9 bases and V by 1 base; bases with no gene match: 10. The CDR3 length is 15 residues. The CDR3 is CASSLLGGGRSEQFF. The CDR3 DNA follows: TGTGCCAGCAGCTTGTTGGGCGGGGGTAGGAGTGAGCAGTTCTTC.

This clone was seen more than once but under ten times. The gene calls are TRBV5-1 and TRBJ2-2, with 11 bases identical to TRBD2. The ends lost 0 bases at V and 2 bases at J; junction bases unmatched: 6. Germline CDR1 SGHRS, CDR2 YFSETQ. The CDR3 runs 18 residues. CDR3 DNA sequence: TGCGCCAGCAGCTTGGCTAGCGGGGGGAGCCTCAACACCGGGGAGCTGTTTTTT. Protein: CASSLASGGSLNTGELFF.

This rearrangement joins TRBV18 to TRBJ2-3; D remains ambiguous. Germline CDR1 and CDR2: KGHSH and LQKENI. V gave up 0 bases and J gave up 5 bases, with 6 bases separating them. The CDR3 contains 13 residues. This CDR3 reads CASSPPLGDTQYF. CDR3 bases: TGTGCCAGCTCACCACCGCTCGGAGATACGCAGTATTTT.

The chain has TRBV7-9 and TRBJ2-1, with D perhaps being TRBD1 or TRBD2 (5 bases each). CDR3 length equals 11 residues. Trimming took 4 bases from V and 10 from J, leaving 8 bases between them. Germline values: CDR1 SEHNR, CDR2 FQNEAQ (reference sequence). For the CDR3, the DNA is TGTGCCAGCAGCTATGGGACGGAGCAGTTCTTC. Amino acids: CASSYGTEQFF.

This clone has just a few counts. The V call is TRBV2, the J call TRBJ2-1; 8 nucleotides agree with TRBD2. V trimming: 6 bases; J trimming: 7 bases; junction bases outside the gene matches: 17. The CDR3 has 17 amino acids. The germline V gene encodes CDR1 SNHLY and CDR2 FYNNEI. The CDR3 nucleotides are TGTGCCAGCAGAAGGACTGATAGAGGACTAGCTCGGAATGAGCAGTTCTTC. Amino acid sequence: CASRRTDRGLARNEQFF. Looking up the rest from reference TRBV2 and TRBJ2-1 gives the full variable domain: EPEVTQTPSHQVTQMGQEVILRCVPISNHLYFYWYRQILGQKVEFLVSFYNNEISEKSEIFDDQFSVERPDGSNFTLKIRSTKLEDSAMYFCASRRTDRGLARNEQFFGPGTRLTVL.